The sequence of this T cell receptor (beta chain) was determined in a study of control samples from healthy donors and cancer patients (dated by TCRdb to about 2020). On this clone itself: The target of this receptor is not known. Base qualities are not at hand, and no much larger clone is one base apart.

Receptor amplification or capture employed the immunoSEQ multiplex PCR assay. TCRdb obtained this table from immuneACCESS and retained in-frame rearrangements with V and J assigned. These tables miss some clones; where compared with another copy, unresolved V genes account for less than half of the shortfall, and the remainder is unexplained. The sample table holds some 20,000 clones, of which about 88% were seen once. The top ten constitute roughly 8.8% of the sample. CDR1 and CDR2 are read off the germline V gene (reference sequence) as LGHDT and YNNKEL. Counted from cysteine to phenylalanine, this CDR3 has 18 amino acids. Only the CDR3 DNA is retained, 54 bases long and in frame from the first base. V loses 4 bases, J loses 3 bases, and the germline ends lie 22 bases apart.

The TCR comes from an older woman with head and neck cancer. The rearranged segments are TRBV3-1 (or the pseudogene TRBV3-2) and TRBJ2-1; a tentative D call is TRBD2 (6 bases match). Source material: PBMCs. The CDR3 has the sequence CASSPYSGGTANYNEQFF. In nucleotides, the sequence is TGTGCCAGCAGCCCGTACTCCGGCGGGACGGCCAACTACAATGAGCAGTTCTTC.